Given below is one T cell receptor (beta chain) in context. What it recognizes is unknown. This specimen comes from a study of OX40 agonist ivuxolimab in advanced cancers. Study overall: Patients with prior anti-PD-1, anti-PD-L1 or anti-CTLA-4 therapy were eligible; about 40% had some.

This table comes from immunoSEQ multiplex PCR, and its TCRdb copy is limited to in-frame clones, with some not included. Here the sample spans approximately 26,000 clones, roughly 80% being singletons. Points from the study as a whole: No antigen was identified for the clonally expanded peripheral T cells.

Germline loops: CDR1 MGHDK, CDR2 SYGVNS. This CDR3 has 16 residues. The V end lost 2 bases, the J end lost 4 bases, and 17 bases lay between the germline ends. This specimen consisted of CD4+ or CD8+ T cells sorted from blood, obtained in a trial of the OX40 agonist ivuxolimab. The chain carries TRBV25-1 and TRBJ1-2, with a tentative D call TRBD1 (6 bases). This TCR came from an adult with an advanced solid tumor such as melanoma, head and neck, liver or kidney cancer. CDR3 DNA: TGTGCCAGCAGTGAACTCACACAGGGAAAAGGCTATGGCTACACCTTC. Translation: CASSELTQGKGYGYTF.